These 26 T cell receptor beta chains were sequenced from one sample in a study of post-analysis software for immune sequencing data. Their recognized antigens are unknown. Tagging with unique molecular identifiers was a feature of the TCR beta cDNA libraries. MiXCR was run by TCRdb on the PCR reads, yielding one entry per CDR3 protein. In the table there are approximately 730,000 distinct CDR3 sequences, 46% of which are singletons. General study findings and limits: Compared with controls, patients had more of 4 to 6 TRBV segments, including TRBV5-6, TRBV5-1 and TRBV20-1.

The sequenced sample was blood. The receptors here all came from a girl aged 10 to 17 with multiple sclerosis.

This clonotype was detected only a few times. V and J are TRBV24-1 and TRBJ2-1; D gene uncertain. Trimming stripped 4 bases from V and 10 bases from J, with 13 bases between. Germline V gives CDR1 KGHDR, CDR2 SFDVKD. The CDR3 runs 13 residues. Here the CDR3 DNA reads TGTGCCACCAGTGACCCTGACATCCGAGAGCAGTTCTTC. It is translated as CATSDPDIREQFF.

This rearrangement joins TRBV7-2 to TRBJ2-3; 8 bases match TRBD1. After removal of 2 bases from V and 0 bases from J, the junction contained 16 bases not matched to a gene. Germline loops: CDR1 SGHTA, CDR2 FQGNSA. This CDR3 has 20 amino acids. The chain's CDR3 is CASSLWPLDRGPLSTDTQYF. In nucleotides, the CDR3 is TGTGCCAGCAGCTTATGGCCGCTCGACAGGGGACCCCTTAGCACAGATACGCAGTATTTT.

The chain employs TRBV6-1 and TRBJ2-5; possible D gene TRBD2, 5 bases. Trimming shortened V by 7 bases and J by 0 bases, and 12 bases separated the two germline ends. CDR3 length: 14 amino acids. Germline CDR1 and CDR2: MNHNS and SASEGT. As DNA, the CDR3 is TGTGCCAGCACCGAGGAGGCGAACCAAGAGACCCAGTACTTC. This translates into CASTEEANQETQYF.

This clonotype came up a few times. The chain combines TRBV6-1 with TRBJ1-2; the D is unclear. This CDR3 is built from 15 residues. Germline CDR1 MNHNS, CDR2 SASEGT. The germline V and J ends were trimmed by 1 base and 0 bases, with 9 bases remaining between them. CDR3 DNA sequence: TGTGCCAGCAGTGAAGAAGGCAAACCTAACTATGGCTACACCTTC. Its translation: CASSEEGKPNYGYTF.

This clonotype appeared a few times. Here the CDR3 reads CASSWDFNSPLHF. The CDR3 DNA is TGTGCCAGCAGCTGGGACTTCAATTCACCCCTCCACTTT. The V call is TRBV5-6, the J call TRBJ1-6; possible D gene TRBD1, 5 bases. The ends were cut back, 3 bases at V and 7 bases at J, with 8 bases in the middle. Germline V CDR1 and CDR2: SGHDT, YYEEEE. The CDR3 covers 13 residues.

The chain's CDR3 is CATSDHNEQFF. In nucleotides, the CDR3 is TGTGCCACCAGTGATCACAATGAGCAGTTCTTC. The rearrangement joins TRBV24-1 to TRBJ2-1; D is ambiguous. Germline V gene lookup returns CDR1 KGHDR and CDR2 SFDVKD. This CDR3 spans 11 amino acids. V lost 3 bases and J 5 bases, leaving 1 base between the germline ends.

V gene TRBV6-5 combines with J gene TRBJ1-2; no firm D call. The germline V and J ends were trimmed by 6 bases and 9 bases, with 11 bases remaining between them. Germline-derived CDR1 and CDR2 are MNHEY and SVGAGI. The CDR3 totals 11 residues. Here the CDR3 reads CASSSGLSYTF. CDR3 in DNA: TGTGCCAGCAGCTCCGGGCTTAGCTACACCTTC.

In its sample, this clonotype was seen a few times. The V gene is TRBV28, the J gene TRBJ2-1, with 13 bases matching TRBD2. This CDR3 has 21 residues. The J segment lost 1 base and the V segment lost 6 bases, leaving 18 bases of the junction unmatched. Germline V gene lookup returns CDR1 MDHEN and CDR2 SYDVKM. The CDR3 bases are TGTGCCAGCAGCAGTTGGGCGGCCGGGACTAGCGGGAAAGTTTCCTACAATGAGCAGTTCTTC. Protein sequence: CASSSWAAGTSGKVSYNEQFF.

The chain links TRBV11-2 to TRBJ2-7; D is uncertain. Between the trimmed V and J ends, which lost 5 bases and 4 bases, there was a span of 24 bases. Germline V lookup: CDR1 SGHAT, CDR2 FQNNGV. CDR3 length: 17 amino acids. In DNA, the CDR3 is TGTGCCAGCAGCAAGAACATGGGTGAGGCACTACGGTACGAGCAGTACTTC. This sequence encodes CASSKNMGEALRYEQYF.

This clonotype was counted only a few times. The V call is TRBV13, the J call TRBJ2-3; 8 bases agree with TRBD2. J gave up 10 bases and V 7 bases, and 10 bases lay outside the gene matches. The CDR3 totals 13 residues. In germline, CDR1 is PRHDT, CDR2 FYEKMQ (reference sequence). The CDR3 DNA reads TGTGCCAGCATCCGAACGGGAGGGCCTCCGCAGTATTTT. It encodes CASIRTGGPPQYF.

The rearrangement joins TRBV24-1 to TRBJ2-3, with D tentatively TRBD1 or TRBD2 (6 bases each). Germline CDR1 KGHDR, CDR2 SFDVKD. The CDR3 has 15 amino acids. V was clipped by 5 bases and J by 4 bases, with 15 bases between them. The CDR3 nucleotides read TGTGCCACCAGTGCTATGAGGGGGGCGGCAGATACGCAGTATTTT. Residues: CATSAMRGAADTQYF.

The chain combines TRBV12-3 or TRBV12-4 with TRBJ2-3, with 8 positions matching TRBD1. Trimming took 4 bases from V and 2 from J; bases not matched to a gene: 2. The CDR3 is 14 amino acids. The CDR3 nucleotides are TGTGCCAGCAGTTGGGGACAGGTCACAGATACGCAGTATTTT. It translates to CASSWGQVTDTQYF.

The V and J genes are TRBV5-1 and TRBJ2-7, with 14 bases fitting TRBD2. The CDR3 is 18 residues long. V was pared by 0 bases and J by 4 bases, with 9 bases of the junction left unmatched. The germline V gene has CDR1 SGHRS and CDR2 YFSETQ. CDR3 sequence: CASSLEGTSGSYNYEQYF. The DNA for the CDR3 is TGCGCCAGCAGCTTGGAAGGGACTAGCGGGAGCTACAATTACGAGCAGTACTTC.

J is TRBJ2-7 and V is TRBV20-1; D perhaps matches TRBD2 (6 bases). Trimming took 4 bases from V and 2 from J, leaving 12 bases between them. CDR1 is DFQATT and CDR2 is SNEGSKA in the germline V gene (reference sequence). CDR3 length: 13 residues. DNA for the CDR3: TGCAGTGCTACCGGGACTTTCGCCTACGAGCAGTACTTC. Its protein product is CSATGTFAYEQYF.

The chain combines TRBV5-5 with TRBJ2-3; D is possibly TRBD2 (6 bases). Trimming pared 7 bases from V and 0 bases from J, leaving 12 bases between. This CDR3 has 14 residues. Germline V gene sequence: CDR1 SGHKS, CDR2 YYEKEE (reference sequence). The CDR3 DNA reads TGTGCCAGCCTTAGCGGTCCTAGCACAGATACGCAGTATTTT. This gives the protein CASLSGPSTDTQYF.

This clonotype was observed a handful of times. The chain links TRBV29-1 to TRBJ2-7; 7 bases fit TRBD1. The CDR3 has 13 amino acids. V lost 4 bases to trimming and J lost 2 bases; unmatched junction nucleotides: 5. Germline-derived CDR1 and CDR2 are SQVTM and ANQGSEA. The CDR3 is CSVAGQTTYEQYF. DNA for the CDR3: TGCAGCGTTGCGGGACAGACGACCTACGAGCAGTACTTC.

The chain has TRBV29-1 and TRBJ2-3; D might be TRBD1 or TRBD2, each matching 5 bases. The CDR3 is 15 residues long. Germline V gives CDR1 SQVTM, CDR2 ANQGSEA. The V and J ends lost 3 bases and 5 bases respectively, with 18 bases between them. The CDR3 region has the DNA TGCAGCGTTGACCCCCAGATGGGGGTAGGAGATACGCAGTATTTT. Translation gives CSVDPQMGVGDTQYF.

This rearrangement joins TRBV5-1 to TRBJ1-2; 8 positions agree with TRBD1. With V trimmed by 4 bases and J by 1 base, 3 bases remained unmatched. The CDR3 has 14 amino acids. The germline V gene has CDR1 SGHRS and CDR2 YFSETQ. The CDR3 loop is CASSGGQDNYGYTF. The CDR3 coding sequence is TGCGCCAGCAGCGGGGGACAGGATAACTATGGCTACACCTTC.

Concerning this clonotype itself: The junction and the germline gene differ at one end; a read error may be behind it. This sequence joins TRBV7-7 and TRBJ2-7; 13 positions agree with TRBD2. Germline V lookup: CDR1 SSHAT, CDR2 FNYEAQ (reference sequence). The length of the CDR3 is 15 residues. For the CDR3, the DNA is TGTGCTAGCAGCACTGGACTAGCGGGAGCGGTCGAGCAGTACTTC. Protein: CASSTGLAGAVEQYF.

The chain uses TRBV4-3 and TRBJ2-6, with TRBD1 matching over 8 bases. The CDR3 extends over 20 amino acids. J was trimmed by 0 bases and V by 0 bases; bases with no gene match: 10. Germline V gene lookup returns CDR1 LGHNA and CDR2 YSLEER. Here the CDR3 reads CASSQDLSGTGVSGANVLTF. The CDR3, as DNA: TGCGCCAGCAGCCAAGATCTCTCCGGGACAGGAGTCTCTGGGGCCAACGTCCTGACTTTC.

Notes on this clonotype: One end of the junction varies from germline; a read error may be responsible. V and J are TRBV5-5 and TRBJ2-5; TRBD1 agrees at 8 bases. The CDR3 has 13 residues. Germline CDR1 reads SGHKS; CDR2 reads YYEKEE (reference sequence). CDR3 sequence reads: CAGRTGPLGEQYF. Written as DNA, the CDR3 is TGTGCCGGCAGGACAGGGCCACTTGGGGAGCAGTACTTC.

This clonotype was seen more than once but under ten times. The V and J genes are TRBV5-1 and TRBJ2-1; 7 bases are shared with TRBD1. The CDR3 is made up of 14 amino acids. The V gene's germline CDR1 is SGHRS and CDR2 YFSETQ. V was clipped by 3 bases and J by 15 bases; unmatched bases: 15. CDR3 sequence reads: CASSSSGQPRNPFF. The CDR3, as DNA: TGCGCCAGCAGCTCTTCGGGACAGCCCCGAAACCCGTTCTTC. The whole variable domain, remainder taken from reference TRBV5-1 and TRBJ2-1, is KAGVTQTPRYLIKTRGQQVTLSCSPISGHRSVSWYQQTPGQGLQFLFEYFSETQRNKGNFPGRFSGRQFSNSRSEMNVSTLELGDSALYLCASSSSGQPRNPFFGPGTRLTVL.

The chain is built from TRBV7-9 and TRBJ2-3, with D uncertain. The germline gives CDR1 SEHNR, CDR2 FQNEAQ (reference sequence). Deletions cut 4 bases from V and 0 bases from J, with 14 bases between. The CDR3 contains 16 residues. The CDR3 loop reads CASSSSGRPSTDTQYF. The CDR3 bases are TGTGCCAGCAGCTCGAGTGGGCGGCCTAGCACAGATACGCAGTATTTT.

J is TRBJ2-5 and V is TRBV20-1; D perhaps matches TRBD2 (5 bases). Trimming pared 3 bases from V and 2 bases from J, leaving 13 bases between. This CDR3 is 14 amino acids long. Germline lookup yields CDR1 DFQATT and CDR2 SNEGSKA (reference sequence). CDR3 region: CSASEEESQETQYF. In nucleotides, the CDR3 is TGCAGTGCTAGCGAGGAGGAGTCTCAAGAGACCCAGTACTTC.

The CDR3 reads CASSLMRSAQYF. The CDR3 DNA sequence: TGTGCCAGCAGCTTAATGAGGTCAGCGCAGTATTTT. The chain links TRBV11-2 to TRBJ2-3; D ambiguous. Germline CDR1 and CDR2: SGHAT and FQNNGV. The germline V and J ends were trimmed by 2 bases and 10 bases, with 10 bases remaining between them. The CDR3 is 12 residues long.

The J gene is TRBJ1-1, the V gene TRBV12-3 or TRBV12-4, with a possible D match to TRBD1 (6 bases). The germline V and J ends were trimmed by 5 bases and 0 bases, with 16 bases remaining between them. The CDR3 has 16 residues. CDR3 loop: CASSRGRGPMNTEAFF. The CDR3 DNA sequence: TGTGCCAGCAGTCGGGGGCGCGGTCCTATGAACACTGAAGCTTTCTTT.